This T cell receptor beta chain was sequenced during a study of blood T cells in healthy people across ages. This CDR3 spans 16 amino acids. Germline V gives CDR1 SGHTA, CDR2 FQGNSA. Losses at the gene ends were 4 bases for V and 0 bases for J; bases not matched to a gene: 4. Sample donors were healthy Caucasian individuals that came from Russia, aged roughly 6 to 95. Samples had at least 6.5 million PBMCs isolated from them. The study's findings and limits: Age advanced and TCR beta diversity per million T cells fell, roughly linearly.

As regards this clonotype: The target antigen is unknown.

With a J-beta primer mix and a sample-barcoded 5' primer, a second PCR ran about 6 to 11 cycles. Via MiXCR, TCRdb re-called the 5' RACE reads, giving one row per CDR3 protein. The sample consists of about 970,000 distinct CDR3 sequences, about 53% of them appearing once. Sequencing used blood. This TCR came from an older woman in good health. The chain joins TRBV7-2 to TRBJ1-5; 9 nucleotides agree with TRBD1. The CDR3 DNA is TGTGCCAGCAGCTCCGGGACAGGGAGTAGCAATCAGCCCCAGCATTTT. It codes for CASSSGTGSSNQPQHF.